This TCR beta chain is drawn from a study of T cells in Graves' hyperthyroidism and ophthalmopathy. The TCR beta CDR3 regions underwent amplification using RNA transcripts as the source. First-round RT-PCR targeting the TCR CDR3 was performed with the HTBI primer set. TCRdb analysed the multiplex PCR reads with MiXCR anew, one entry per CDR3 protein. This table has about 560,000 distinct CDR3 sequences, around 17% appearing once. The junction had 3 bases not matched to a gene; V was cut back by 4 bases and J by 0 bases. CDR3 size: 14 residues. The V gene's germline CDR1 is DFQATT and CDR2 SNEGSKA (reference sequence). Disease duration under 2 months; hyperthyroidism patients were aged 18 to 65. This clonotype was counted only a few times.

This chain uses TRBV20-1 with TRBJ2-1; 7 nucleotides align to TRBD2. Material: blood. The sequence was obtained from a woman between 18 and 30 years old with Graves' hyperthyroidism. CDR3 sequence: CSATSGNSYNEQFF. CDR3 nucleotides: TGCAGTGCTACAAGCGGGAACTCCTACAATGAGCAGTTCTTC.